This T cell receptor beta chain stems from a study of cytomegalovirus exposure and HLA in healthy donors (dated by TCRdb to 2015 to 2018). For context, the study as a whole: An earlier analysis of approximately 600 of the donors reported 276 Gb of sequence data and some 120 million unique TCR beta sequences from about 200 million T cells. An early release that covered fewer than 750 HLA-typed donors contained around 300 gigabases of sequencing data and roughly 84 million unique TCR sequences. Among the roughly 400 genotyped donors, 75% to 90% belonged to the genetic ancestry cluster associated with self-reported Caucasian donors. The study aimed to test whether signatures of past pathogen exposure could be identified by cataloging public T cell receptors. The study used immunosequencing to profile the T cell repertoires of several hundred subjects and linked those repertoires to cytomegalovirus serostatus. In addition to the first cohort of around 670 subjects, a separate validation cohort of about 120 different subjects was used. The study combined high-throughput TCR immunosequencing, statistical association of individual TCRs with disease status, and machine learning to predict cytomegalovirus infection status. In a later analysis, previously published TCR beta repertoires from about 670 donors were re-analyzed and high-resolution HLA genotyping was added so that TCR occurrence patterns could be studied. In the later analysis, no new phenotypic data were used to find candidate immune exposures; instead, reliance was placed on TCR beta sequences and their occurrence across donors. To decide whether each TCR beta V gene segment behaved as functional or pseudogenic, an earlier analysis of nearly 600 of the donors relied on high-throughput TCR beta sequencing. Donor age, sex, ethnicity and CMV serostatus were compiled together with the repertoire data. A later genetic analysis took genome-wide SNP genotypes for about 60% of the roughly 670 donors and used that subset as a discovery cohort. All discovery cohort repertoires had been generated using a single sequencing platform. HLA typing included class I and class II loci at four-digit resolution. Typing coverage differed by locus: A, B, C, DRB1 and DQB1 were typed in roughly 620-630 donors, DQA1 in around 500, DPA1 in roughly 590, and DPB1 in roughly 450. Roughly five DR-DQ haplotypes were handled as single units for association and clustering, since linkage in the cohort was strong. Among several hundred genotyped donors of the cohort, an average of about 240,000 unique TCR beta nucleotide sequences was sequenced per donor, of which about 18% were non-productive.

From its cysteine to its phenylalanine, the CDR3 spans 15 amino acids. The sequence is cut down to CDR3 DNA, 45 bases in frame from base 1. V is shortened by 6 bases, J by 3 bases, and the region joining them spans 16 bases. CDR1 and CDR2 were assigned from the germline V gene as MNHEY and SVGAGI. What the research found in general, with its limitations: In a later analysis, the rate of TCR association differed among HLA loci, with DRB1 alleles having the most associated TCRs and HLA-C alleles having the fewest. In a later genetic analysis, fewer N-insertions in productive TCRs were reported among donors in an Asian-associated ancestry cluster than the roughly 700-donor mean. Only TCR beta chains were sequenced in this cohort, and the absence of alpha or paired-chain data limited detectable features. A group of highly shared sequence variants was considered likely to be a technical artifact of the sequencing pipeline. HLA typing was unavailable for some donors at each locus, so association tests used only the typed subset. Because the 87-base-pair reads could not distinguish some IMGT-functional V segments, including TRBV6-2 and TRBV6-3, those segments were excluded. In an earlier analysis of about 550 of the donors, most TCR beta V segments were observed in productive rearrangements about 87% or about 30% of the time, broadly matching IMGT annotations. In vitro tests confirmed that a few of the cytomegalovirus-associated TCR beta chains recognize cytomegalovirus antigens. According to the authors, the approach could potentially be generalized to other disease states and immunological phenotypes. The study listed 150 to 200 TCR beta chains as associated with cytomegalovirus. Most CMV-associated TCR beta chains appeared to be HLA-restricted in a later analysis, and the HLA associations seemed to be driven largely by CMV exposure. In a later analysis, HLA-associated TCR beta chains were found to be more clonally expanded and to have lower generation probabilities than equally common non-associated chains. Roughly uniform sequencing depth across donors was assumed in presence/absence analyses, although this assumption may not hold. In both the original and validation cohorts, the classifier was reported to diagnose cytomegalovirus status with high specificity and sensitivity. While some public TCRs were present in many individuals, most TCR sequences turned up only very rarely across donors. Linkage disequilibrium might explain the correlated functional status among segregating V segments, but an unknown experimental factor could not be excluded. Because counts were too low, around 18 rarely observed V segments, including chromosome 9 orphons, were left out of the earlier analysis of roughly 600 of the donors. In a later analysis, several top co-occurrence clusters were reported to appear linked to parvovirus B19, influenza, CMV and Epstein-Barr virus. At a false discovery rate of 0.05, a later analysis linked roughly 17,000 TCR beta sequences to specific HLA alleles. V-gene and J-gene trimming of TCR beta chains was associated with a missense DCLRE1C variant in a later genetic analysis, and the association was replicated in an independent cohort. Strong co-occurrence of HLA alleles, especially DR and DQ, made assigning TCR associations to individual alleles difficult. A further reported finding was that TCR beta sequences accurately predicted the HLA-A and HLA-B alleles for most subjects in the first cohort. Immune exposure information for the cohort was limited to CMV serostatus.

Receptor amplification or capture employed the immunoSEQ multiplex PCR assay. For the multiplex PCR, a mixture combining 60 forward primers for TCR Vbeta segments and 13 reverse primers for TCR Jbeta segments was used. The CDR3 region of rearranged TCR beta genes was amplified from genomic DNA with a multiplex PCR assay. Amplified TCR beta libraries were sequenced as 87-base-pair reads on the Illumina HiSeq System. Processing in the source paper ran as follows. In a later analysis, roughly 80 million unique TCR beta chains were counted across the 650 to 750 repertoires, and about 10 million of these chains were shared by at least two donors. To remove PCR and sequencing errors, raw reads were error-corrected and collapsed into unique sequences using a nearest-neighbor algorithm that merged closely related sequences. V, D and J gene segments were assigned by aligning CDR3 sequences to IMGT reference sequences. For a sequence to be retained, a match of at least six nucleotides was required to both a V gene segment and a J gene segment. A rearrangement was called productive if the CDR3 had no stop codons and remained in frame with V and J, and every other rearrangement was called non-productive. Following IMGT convention, CDR3 was defined as the stretch from the second conserved V-encoded cysteine up to the conserved J-encoded phenylalanine. In an earlier analysis of some 550 of the donors, sequences lacking an unambiguous match to a single V gene segment were excluded. An earlier analysis of just under 600 of the donors called V segments functional above 56.7% productive rearrangements and segregating when the between-donor standard deviation exceeded 5%. To diagnose cytomegalovirus status from the catalog of TCR beta chain sequences, a statistical classification framework was built. V and J gene assignment, in a later analysis, came from comparing TCR nucleotide sequences with IMGT/GENE-DB human TR gene sequences. In a later analysis, CDR3 sequences and most-parsimonious VDJ recombination scenarios were assigned using the TCRdist pipeline. In a later analysis, each TCR beta chain was defined by its CDR3 amino acid sequence together with its V-gene family, and reads without a unique V-gene family were excluded. As a way to deal with suspected cross-contamination and a sequencing artifact, a later analysis dropped over 550 nucleotide sequences that were highly shared and had low generation probability. A later analysis calculated a clonal expansion index for each public chain from normalized within-repertoire ranks of inferred template counts. In a later analysis, generation probabilities were computed with a VDJ recombination model fitted to out-of-frame rearrangements, and the resulting probabilities were checked against IGoR. Hypergeometric tests were used in a later analysis to score TCR-TCR, TCR-HLA and TCR-CMV co-occurrence, with a repertoire-size bias correction applied to the TCR pairs. To estimate false discovery rates, a later analysis permuted the HLA or CMV assignments 20 times. In a later analysis, co-occurring TCRs were grouped with DBSCAN, and TCRdist sequence similarity was added when clustering was performed within HLA-allele-positive subsets. Repertoires with fewer than 30,000 or more than 120,000 public chains were left out of co-occurrence clustering, as were about 5 repertoires with anomalous nucleotide sharing. TCRdb took this table from immuneACCESS and kept in-frame rearrangements with V and J called. Such tables lack part of the clones; where checked against another copy, unresolved V genes explain under half of the gap, and the rest is unexplained. That table gives V, J and clone size, and the DNA gave D and trimming. Here the sample has around 150,000 clones; 70% to 80% occur a single time. Roughly 1.9% of the sample is in the top ten clones.

Details on this clone: Its antigen is unknown. It has no much larger one-base neighbor in the sample; base qualities were not kept.

The cohort was made up of approximately 670 healthy bone marrow donors. At the time of sampling, every cohort member was nominally healthy, though immune exposures that went unrecorded were likely present. The donor was CMV seronegative and was included in the group of under 450 seronegative cohort members. Each donor provided a peripheral blood sample, and peripheral blood mononuclear cells were used for TCR beta sequencing. Genomic DNA extraction from the blood cell samples was performed with the Qiagen DNeasy Blood Extraction Kit. The source is a man aged 40-49 years in good health and CMV-seronegative. The chain is encoded by TRBV6-5 joined to TRBJ2-3; TRBD2 is a weak D gene call, 6 bases matching. The sample comprised PBMCs. The CDR3 here reads CASSRGGGITDTQYF. The DNA is as follows: TGTGCCAGCAGCCGAGGTGGGGGGATAACAGATACGCAGTATTTT.